Detailed here is one T cell receptor (beta chain). The junction departs from the called germline gene at one end, perhaps through a read error. The data originate from a study of CD8+CD57+ T cells in acquired aplastic anemia. This CDR3 is built from 14 residues. In germline, CDR1 is DFQATT, CDR2 SNEGSKA (reference sequence). The study profiled TCR beta VDJ and CDR3 using genomic DNA as template. TCRdb fed the reads into MiXCR, producing one record per CDR3 protein. The sample shows around 200,000 distinct CDR3 sequences, less than 50% of them seen only once. CD8+CD57+ cell expansion, shown by flow cytometry, had occurred in the patients selected for sequencing. When blood sampling took place, the patients had received no therapy.

V gene TRBV20-1 combines with J gene TRBJ2-7, with D possibly being TRBD1 (5 bases). The specimen sequenced was sorted CD4+, CD8+, or CD8+CD57+ T cells (not recorded which) from PBMCs. The TCR sequence derives from a human donor with aplastic anemia. CDR3 sequence: CSAHRCRSSYERYF. DNA for the CDR3: TGCAGTGCTCACAGGTGCCGAAGCTCCTACGAGCGGTACTTC.